These 25 T cell receptor beta chains originate from one sample sequenced in a study of cytomegalovirus exposure and HLA in healthy donors. The PCR ran on 60 Vbeta and 13 Jbeta primers. The protocol was immunoSEQ multiplex PCR, while the TCRdb copy is restricted to in-frame clones and leaves out a portion. The data hold under 95,000 clones, with about 7.6% observed a single time. The sequenced material came from PBMCs. These receptors were obtained from a middle-aged man in good health and CMV-seronegative.

This clone was observed a handful of times. This chain connects TRBV18 to TRBJ1-2; TRBD1 agrees at 9 bases. From germline, CDR1 is KGHSH and CDR2 LQKENI. Trimming cost V 4 bases and J 1 base; bases outside gene matches: 7. The CDR3 has 16 residues. The CDR3 protein is CASSLPGTGYNYGYTF. The CDR3 nucleotides are TGTGCCAGCTCACTCCCCGGGACAGGGTATAACTATGGCTACACCTTC.

This clone has a handful of counts. This sequence joins TRBV6-1 and TRBJ1-2; no reliable D call. The V end lost 5 bases, the J end lost 0 bases, and 7 bases lay between the germline ends. The CDR3 has 13 amino acids. Germline assignment: CDR1 MNHNS and CDR2 SASEGT. CDR3 protein: CASSLEANYGYTF. DNA for the CDR3: TGTGCCAGCAGTCTTGAGGCTAACTATGGCTACACCTTC.

This clone turned up a few times. This CDR3 is CASSEGSTGHQPQHF. In DNA form, the CDR3 reads TGTGCCAGCAGTGAAGGGAGTACTGGTCATCAGCCCCAGCATTTT. The gene calls are TRBV6-1 and TRBJ1-5; D ambiguous. Germline-derived CDR1 and CDR2 are MNHNS and SASEGT. The CDR3 loop spans 15 amino acids. Deletions cut 1 base from V and 5 bases from J, with 12 bases between.

The sample holds a few counts of this clone. The chain carries TRBV14 and TRBJ2-5, with a weak D call TRBD1 (5 bases). The CDR3 has 13 amino acids. Germline CDR1 reads SGHDN; CDR2 reads FVKESK. V lost 3 bases to trimming and J lost 2 bases, with 7 bases between them. In nucleotides, the CDR3 is TGTGCCAGCAGCCACAGGGATCAAGAGACCCAGTACTTC. This codes for CASSHRDQETQYF.

In this sample, this clone turned up a few times. The chain combines TRBV6-1 with TRBJ2-1; a weak D match, TRBD2 (7 bases). V dropped 2 bases and J dropped 3 bases, with 14 bases sitting between them. Germline loops: CDR1 MNHNS, CDR2 SASEGT. This CDR3 comprises 16 residues. CDR3 DNA: TGTGCCAGCAGTGAAAGGGGGGGACGCTTCTACAATGAGCAGTTCTTC. Residues: CASSERGGRFYNEQFF.

This clone was seen a handful of times. The CDR3 loop is CASSIAGTGRYGGELFF. CDR3 DNA: TGTGCCAGTAGTATAGCTGGGACAGGGCGTTATGGCGGGGAGCTGTTTTTT. The J gene is TRBJ2-2, the V gene TRBV19; 9 positions match TRBD1. V gave up 1 base and J gave up 7 bases; unmatched junction bases: 10. CDR3 length: 17 amino acids. Germline V gene sequence: CDR1 LNHDA, CDR2 SQIVND (reference sequence). The variable domain in full, completed from reference TRBV19 and TRBJ2-2, reads DGGITQSPKYLFRKEGQNVTLSCEQNLNHDAMYWYRQDPGQGLRLIYYSQIVNDFQKGDIAEGYSVSREKKESFPLTVTSAQKNPTAFYLCASSIAGTGRYGGELFFGEGSRLTVL.

The chain combines TRBV13 with TRBJ1-4; D perhaps matches TRBD1 (5 bases). The CDR3 totals 13 residues. Germline CDR1 is PRHDT and CDR2 is FYEKMQ (reference sequence). V gave up 4 bases and J gave up 7 bases, with 10 bases separating them. The CDR3 protein is CASSSRGSEKLFF. The CDR3 nucleotides are TGTGCCAGCAGCTCACGGGGGAGTGAAAAACTGTTTTTT.

V and J are TRBV12-5 and TRBJ1-5, with D perhaps matching TRBD1 (5 bases). Deletions cut 3 bases from V and 4 bases from J, with 7 bases between. Germline CDR1 LGHNT, CDR2 FRNRAP. The CDR3 runs 13 residues. CDR3 bases: TGTGCTAGTGGTTTCGGGGGTAATCAGCCCCAGCATTTT. Translating it yields CASGFGGNQPQHF.

The chain joins TRBV27 to TRBJ2-2; a possible D gene is TRBD1 (7 bases). In germline, CDR1 is MNHEY, CDR2 SMNVEV (reference sequence). CDR3 length: 17 amino acids. V was shortened by 6 bases and J by 4 bases, with 21 bases between the two germline ends. The CDR3: CASRSRGGTDLTGELFF. CDR3 DNA sequence: TGTGCCAGCAGATCTAGGGGCGGGACAGACCTCACCGGGGAGCTGTTTTTT.

This clone has only a few counts. V and J are TRBV15 and TRBJ1-3; 9 bases agree with TRBD1. The CDR3 has 16 residues. Germline CDR1 LNHNV, CDR2 YYDKDF (reference sequence). V dropped 0 bases and J dropped 11; count of bases not matched to a gene: 11. CDR3 region: CATSRDGFNRGLAIYF. The CDR3 DNA follows: TGTGCCACCAGCAGAGATGGCTTTAACAGGGGGCTCGCCATATATTTT.

This sequence joins TRBV6-5 and TRBJ1-2, with D possibly TRBD1 on 6 matching bases. This CDR3 comprises 13 residues. Germline loops: CDR1 MNHEY, CDR2 SVGAGI. Trimming removed 4 bases from V and 4 bases from J, with 10 bases in between. This CDR3 is CASSSDRSYGYTF. CDR3 coding DNA: TGTGCCAGCAGTTCGGACAGATCCTATGGCTACACCTTC.

This clone was detected a few times. The chain links TRBV9 to TRBJ1-1; D not certain. The CDR3 is 14 amino acids. CDR1 is SGDLS, CDR2 YYNGEE, per germline. V was cut by 4 bases and J by 4 bases, with 14 bases left in between. In DNA form, the CDR3 reads TGTGCCAGCAGCCCGTCGGGGTCGGGCACTGAAGCTTTCTTT. Its protein product is CASSPSGSGTEAFF.

V gene TRBV11-2 combines with J gene TRBJ2-5; D is perhaps TRBD1 (5 bases). V was pared by 4 bases and J by 7 bases, with 13 bases between. Germline assignment: CDR1 SGHAT and CDR2 FQNNGV. The CDR3 loop spans 13 amino acids. The DNA for the CDR3 is TGTGCCAGCAGCTCCGACCCGCAGGGGACCCAGTACTTC. Amino acid sequence: CASSSDPQGTQYF.

The chain combines TRBV28 with TRBJ1-4, with D maybe TRBD1 (6 bases). V dropped 6 bases and J dropped 5 bases, with 19 bases sitting between them. This CDR3 region has 16 residues. Looked up from germline, CDR1 is MDHEN and CDR2 is SYDVKM. DNA for the CDR3: TGTGCCAGCAGCTCCGGACAGCCTGGGTCCAATGAAAAACTGTTTTTT. Its translation is CASSSGQPGSNEKLFF.

This clone was seen more than once but under ten times. The sample has other DNA sequences that encode this CDR3 too. The gene calls are TRBV11-1 and TRBJ2-1; D is unresolved. V was pared by 6 bases and J by 3 bases, with 6 bases between. The CDR3 sequence is 12 residues long. Germline-derived CDR1 and CDR2 are SGHAT and FQDESV (reference sequence). CDR3 loop: CASSPVYNEQFF. CDR3 DNA: TGTGCCAGCAGTCCGGTCTACAATGAGCAGTTCTTC.

This clone has only a few counts. The rearrangement uses TRBV29-1 and TRBJ2-5; D gene uncertain. The germline gives CDR1 SQVTM, CDR2 ANQGSEA. The V and J ends lost 4 bases and 1 base respectively, with 7 bases between them. The CDR3 sequence is 12 residues long. The DNA for the CDR3 is TGCAGCGTTGTAACAGTCCAAGAGACCCAGTACTTC. Its translation is CSVVTVQETQYF.

In this sample, this clone turned up a few times. The V gene is TRBV14, the J gene TRBJ2-5; the D gene is possibly TRBD2 (7 bases). Germline lookup yields CDR1 SGHDN and CDR2 FVKESK. The CDR3 totals 15 residues. Trimming shortened V by 1 base and J by 4 bases, and 13 bases separated the two germline ends. The CDR3 coding sequence is TGTGCCAGCAGCCAAGCGAGGGGGGGAAGAGAGACCCAGTACTTC. Translated: CASSQARGGRETQYF.

This clone came up a few times. The chain is built from TRBV7-9 and TRBJ1-1; no firm D call. V was pared by 5 bases and J by 3 bases, with 13 bases between. This CDR3 has 14 residues. Germline V gives CDR1 SEHNR, CDR2 FQNEAQ (reference sequence). The chain's CDR3 is CASSEWEGDTEAFF. The CDR3 region has the DNA TGTGCCAGCAGCGAATGGGAGGGCGACACTGAAGCTTTCTTT.

The table lists this clone with a few counts. V is TRBV6-5 and J is TRBJ2-7, with 8 positions matching TRBD1. The CDR3 totals 13 residues. V shed 1 base, J shed 5 bases, and the junction held 1 base outside the gene matches. Germline-derived CDR1 and CDR2 are MNHEY and SVGAGI. The CDR3 loop is CASSYLDRDEQYF. The CDR3 DNA is TGTGCCAGCAGTTACTTGGACAGGGACGAGCAGTACTTC.

V usage is TRBV27 and J usage is TRBJ2-2, with D uncertain. CDR3 length: 15 residues. Trimming pared 5 bases from V and 2 bases from J, leaving 12 bases between. Germline loops: CDR1 MNHEY, CDR2 SMNVEV (reference sequence). This CDR3 reads CASSTLNSNTGELFF. In DNA form, the CDR3 reads TGTGCCAGCAGTACCCTCAATAGTAACACCGGGGAGCTGTTTTTT.

CDR3 DNA: TGTGCCAGCAGCCTATACGCGGGGGTAACCTACAATGAGCAGTTCTTC. Protein product: CASSLYAGVTYNEQFF. This chain links TRBV14 with TRBJ2-1; TRBD2 matches 7 bases. With V trimmed by 4 bases and J by 2 bases, 8 bases remained unmatched. This CDR3 region has 16 residues. The germline gives CDR1 SGHDN, CDR2 FVKESK. Using reference TRBV14 and TRBJ2-1 for the parts outside the CDR3, the full variable domain is EAGVTQFPSHSVIEKGQTVTLRCDPISGHDNLYWYRRVMGKEIKFLLHFVKESKQDESGMPNNRFLAERTGGTYSTLKVQPAELEDSGVYFCASSLYAGVTYNEQFFGPGTRLTVL.

This clone was picked up a small number of times. V is TRBV19 and J is TRBJ2-1, with 10 bases identical to TRBD2. The junction had 2 bases not matched to a gene; V was cut back by 3 bases and J by 0 bases. The length of the CDR3 is 16 residues. The germline gives CDR1 LNHDA, CDR2 SQIVND (reference sequence). As DNA, the CDR3 is TGTGCCAGTAGTATTAGCGGGGGGTCCTCCTACAATGAGCAGTTCTTC. Its translation: CASSISGGSSYNEQFF.

This clone was counted a few times. In DNA form, the CDR3 reads TGCGCCAGCAGCCAAGAGAGCGGGTTCACTGAAGCTTTCTTT. Protein: CASSQESGFTEAFF. The chain links TRBV4-1 to TRBJ1-1; no clear D gene. CDR3 length: 14 residues. Trimming left V 0 bases short and J 4 bases short, with 9 bases between. CDR1 is MGHRA and CDR2 is YSYEKL in the germline V gene.

This clone was observed a handful of times. The rearrangement links TRBV28 to TRBJ2-7; TRBD2 is a possible D gene (6 bases). V was pared by 7 bases and J by 4 bases, with 20 bases between. This CDR3 comprises 15 residues. Germline V gene lookup returns CDR1 MDHEN and CDR2 SYDVKM. The CDR3 here is CASTPGRGDWYEQYF. The DNA for the CDR3 is TGTGCCAGCACCCCCGGGAGAGGGGATTGGTACGAGCAGTACTTC.

The chain combines TRBV28 with TRBJ1-1; TRBD1 aligns across 8 bases. Trimming removed 5 bases from V and 1 base from J; junction bases left unmatched: 6. This CDR3 has 15 residues. CDR1 MDHEN and CDR2 SYDVKM come from the germline V gene. In nucleotides, the CDR3 is TGTGCCAGCAGTCGATCGGACAGGGCGAACACTGAAGCTTTCTTT. Encoded protein: CASSRSDRANTEAFF.